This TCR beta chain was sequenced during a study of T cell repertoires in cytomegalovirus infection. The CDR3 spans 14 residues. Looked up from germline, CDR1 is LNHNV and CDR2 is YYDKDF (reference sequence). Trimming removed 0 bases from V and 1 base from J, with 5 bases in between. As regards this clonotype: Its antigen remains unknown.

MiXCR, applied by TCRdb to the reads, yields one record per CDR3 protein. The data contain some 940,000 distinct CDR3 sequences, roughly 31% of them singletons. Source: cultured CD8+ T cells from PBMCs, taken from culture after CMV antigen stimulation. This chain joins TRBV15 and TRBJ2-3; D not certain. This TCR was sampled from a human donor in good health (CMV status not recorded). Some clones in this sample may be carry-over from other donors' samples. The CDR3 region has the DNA TGTGCCACCAGCAGAGATAGAGGCACAGATACGCAGTATTTT. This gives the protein CATSRDRGTDTQYF.